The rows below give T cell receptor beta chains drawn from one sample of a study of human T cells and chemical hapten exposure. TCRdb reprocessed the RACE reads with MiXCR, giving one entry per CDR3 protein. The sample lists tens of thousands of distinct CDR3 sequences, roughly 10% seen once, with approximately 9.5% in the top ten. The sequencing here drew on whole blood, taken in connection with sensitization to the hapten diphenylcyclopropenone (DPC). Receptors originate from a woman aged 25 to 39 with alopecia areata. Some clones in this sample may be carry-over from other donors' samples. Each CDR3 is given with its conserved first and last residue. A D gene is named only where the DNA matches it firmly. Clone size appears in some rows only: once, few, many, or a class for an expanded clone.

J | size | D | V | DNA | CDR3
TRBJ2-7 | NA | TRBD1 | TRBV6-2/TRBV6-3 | TGTGCCAGCAAACCCGGACAGGAGCGTTACGAGCAGTACTTC | CASKPGQERYEQYF
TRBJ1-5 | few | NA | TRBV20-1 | TGCAGTGCTAGAGCTGGGGCCAGGAATAGCAATCAGCCCCAGCATTTT | CSARAGARNSNQPQHF
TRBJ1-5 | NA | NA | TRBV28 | TGTGCCAGCAGAACACGGAACTATAGCAATCAGCCCCAGCATTTT | CASRTRNYSNQPQHF
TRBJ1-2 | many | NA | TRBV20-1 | TGCAGTGCTAGAGGGGAAGGGGACGGCTATGGCTACACCTTC | CSARGEGDGYGYTF
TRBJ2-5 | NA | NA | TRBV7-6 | TGTGCCAGCAGCTCCCCCGAGGGGGAGGGAACTAGGGAGACCCAGTACTTC | CASSSPEGEGTRETQYF
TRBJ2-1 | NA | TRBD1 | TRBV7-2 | TGTGCCAGCAGCTCGAGACAGGGCCTCTACAATGAGCAGTTCTTC | CASSSRQGLYNEQFF
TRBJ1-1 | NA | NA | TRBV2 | TGTGCCAGCAGTGCGGAACACCGGAACACTGAAGCTTTCTTT | CASSAEHRNTEAFF
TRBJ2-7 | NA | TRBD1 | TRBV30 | TGTGCCTGGACTAATTCGGACAGGGGTAACCACGAGCAGTACTTC | CAWTNSDRGNHEQYF
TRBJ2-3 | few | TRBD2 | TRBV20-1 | TGCAGTGTTAGCGGGTCGATTACAGATACGCAGTATTTT | CSVSGSITDTQYF
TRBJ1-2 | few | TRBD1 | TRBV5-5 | TGTGCCAGCAGCTTGGATGACGTGACAGGGGGCTTTGGCTACACCTTC | CASSLDDVTGGFGYTF
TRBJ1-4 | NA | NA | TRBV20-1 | TGCAGTGCCAACCTGGCTGGGGGCGCATCTAATGAAAAACTGTTTTTT | CSANLAGGASNEKLFF
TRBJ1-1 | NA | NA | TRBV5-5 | TGTGCCAGCAGCGTTAGGACGGTGAACACTGAAGCTTTCTTT | CASSVRTVNTEAFF
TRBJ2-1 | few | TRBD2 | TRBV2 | TGTGCCAGCACCCCCCGGGCTAGCGGGGGCCCAATTCTCTCCTCCTACAATGAGCAGTTCTTC | CASTPRASGGPILSSYNEQFF
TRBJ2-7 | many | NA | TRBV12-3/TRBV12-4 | TGTGCCAGCAGCCGGGACGGAAACTACGAGCAGTACTTC | CASSRDGNYEQYF
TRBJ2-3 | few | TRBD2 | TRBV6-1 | TGTGCCAGCAGTGAAGCGCCGGGGGGGCCAGATACGCAGTATTTT | CASSEAPGGPDTQYF
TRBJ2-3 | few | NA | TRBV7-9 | TGTGCCAGCAGCTGGGGCCTCCTAGGTTCGACGCAGTATTTT | CASSWGLLGSTQYF
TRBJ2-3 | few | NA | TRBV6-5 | TGTGCCAGCAGTTACAGGTTGGACACAGATACGCAGTATTTT | CASSYRLDTDTQYF
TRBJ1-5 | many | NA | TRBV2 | TGTGCCAGCAGTGAAGGCGGGAGTAGCAATCAGCCCCAGCATTTT | CASSEGGSSNQPQHF
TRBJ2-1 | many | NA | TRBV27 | TGTGCCAGCAGTTTAGTGGAATACTACAATGAGCAGTTCTTC | CASSLVEYYNEQFF
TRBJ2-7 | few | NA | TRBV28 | TGTGCCAGCAGTTTATGGGGCTTCGAGGGGCCCACTGGCGAGCAGTACTTC | CASSLWGFEGPTGEQYF
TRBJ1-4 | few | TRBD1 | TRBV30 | TGTGCCTGGAGCCCCGGGACAGCCCGGGAGGAAAAACTGTTTTTT | CAWSPGTAREEKLFF
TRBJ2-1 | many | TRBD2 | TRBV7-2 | TGTGCCAGCAGCCAACTAGCGGGGGGGCGTGATGAGCAGTTCTTC | CASSQLAGGRDEQFF
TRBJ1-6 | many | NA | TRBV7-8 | TGTGCCAGCAGCTTAACAAGAGGGGATTCACCCCTCCACTTT | CASSLTRGDSPLHF
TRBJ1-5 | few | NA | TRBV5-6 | TGTGCCAGCAGCGCCGTGGACGGGGCAGGGGAGCCCCAGCATTTT | CASSAVDGAGEPQHF
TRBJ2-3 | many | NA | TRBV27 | TGTGCCAGCTTAAACCTAGATACGCAGTATTTT | CASLNLDTQYF
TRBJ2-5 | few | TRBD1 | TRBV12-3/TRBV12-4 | TGTGCCAGTCGTGACAGGGGCCCCTCCCAAGAGACCCAGTACTTC | CASRDRGPSQETQYF
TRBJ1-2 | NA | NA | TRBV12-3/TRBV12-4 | TGTGCCAGCAGTCCTCTAGATGGACTTGGCTACACCTTC | CASSPLDGLGYTF
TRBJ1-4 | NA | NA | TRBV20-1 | TGCAGTGCTAGAGGTGACAGGCGCGAAAATGAAAAACTGTTTTTT | CSARGDRRENEKLFF
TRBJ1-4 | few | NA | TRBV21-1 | TGTGCCAGCGTCCCCGGTGCCGATAATGAAAAACTGTTTTTT | CASVPGADNEKLFF
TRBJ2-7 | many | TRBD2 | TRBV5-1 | TGCGCCAGCAGCTTTACTAGCGGAAACTACGAGCAGTACTTC | CASSFTSGNYEQYF
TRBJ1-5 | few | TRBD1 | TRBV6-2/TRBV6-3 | TGTGCCAGCAGAGCCCTGGGACAGGCGAAGGATCAGCCCCAGCATTTT | CASRALGQAKDQPQHF
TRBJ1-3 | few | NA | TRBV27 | TGTGCCAGCAGTTTATATGGCCAGAGCTCTGGAAACACCATATATTTT | CASSLYGQSSGNTIYF
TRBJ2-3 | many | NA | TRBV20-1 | TGCAGTGCTAGAGATGGGGCAACAGACGATACGCAGTATTTT | CSARDGATDDTQYF
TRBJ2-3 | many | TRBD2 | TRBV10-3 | TGTGCCATCAGTGAGCCGGGACTAGCGGGGGAAGGCACAGATACGCAGTATTTT | CAISEPGLAGEGTDTQYF
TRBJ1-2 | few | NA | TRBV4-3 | TGCGCCAGCAGCCAGACGGTTAACTATGGCTACACCTTC | CASSQTVNYGYTF
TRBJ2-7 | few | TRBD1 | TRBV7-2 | TGTGCCAGCGCAACCTCGGGACAGGGGGCTTACGAGCAGTACTTC | CASATSGQGAYEQYF
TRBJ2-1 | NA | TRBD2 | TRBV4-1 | TGCGCCAGCAGCCCGGACTGGGGGGGTGAGCAGTTCTTC | CASSPDWGGEQFF
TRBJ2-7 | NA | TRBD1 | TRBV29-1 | TGCAGCGTTACCCGGGACAGGGGGTTTGAGCAGTACTTC | CSVTRDRGFEQYF
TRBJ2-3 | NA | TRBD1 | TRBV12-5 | TGTGCTAGTGGCCCAGGGGGAGATACGCAGTATTTT | CASGPGGDTQYF
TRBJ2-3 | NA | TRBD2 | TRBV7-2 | TGTGCCAGCAGCTTAATAGCGGGGGGGCCAGATACGCAGTATTTT | CASSLIAGGPDTQYF
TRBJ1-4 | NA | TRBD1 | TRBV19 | TGTGCCAGTAGTGACGCCGGGACAGGGGATGAAAAACTGTTTTTT | CASSDAGTGDEKLFF
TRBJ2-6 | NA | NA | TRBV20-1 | TGCAGTGCTGGAGGGACAGCCGGGGCCAACGTCCTGAATTTC | CSAGGTAGANVLNF
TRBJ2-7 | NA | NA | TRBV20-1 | TGCAGTGCTAGGGGTAGCCAAGACTACGAGCAGTACTTC | CSARGSQDYEQYF
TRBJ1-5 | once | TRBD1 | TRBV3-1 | TGTGCCAGCAGCCGGCAGGGGGAAGGCAATCAGCCCCAGCATTTT | CASSRQGEGNQPQHF
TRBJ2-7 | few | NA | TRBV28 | TGTGCCACCCGTTGGGGGCTCGAGCAGTACTTC | CATRWGLEQYF